The 20 T cell receptor beta chains presented below share a single source sample, sequenced in a study of blood T cell repertoires in COVID-19. Using immunoSEQ multiplex PCR, the repertoire was profiled, and TCRdb retains in-frame clones only, with some absent. Found here are a few hundred thousand clones, 89% of them singletons; the top ten hold 1.5% to 2%. Sequenced input: peripheral blood. Every receptor here comes from a woman aged 25 to 39 with COVID-19, enrolled during active disease.

The chain has TRBV18 and TRBJ2-5; D might be TRBD2 (5 bases). This CDR3 comprises 11 residues. Germline V lookup: CDR1 KGHSH, CDR2 LQKENI. V lost 6 bases and J 4 bases, leaving 6 bases between the germline ends. The CDR3 region has the DNA TGTGCCAGCTCGGCGGGAGAGACCCAGTACTTC. It translates to CASSAGETQYF.

The chain links TRBV10-1 to TRBJ1-6, with a tentative D call TRBD1 (6 bases). Germline loops: CDR1 WNHNN, CDR2 SYGVQD (reference sequence). The CDR3 sequence is 14 residues long. Trimming cost V 5 bases and J 7 bases, with 12 bases left between them. CDR3 sequence: CASSSSGQNSPLHF. The CDR3 DNA sequence: TGCGCCAGCAGTTCCTCGGGACAAAATTCACCCCTCCACTTT.

The rearrangement links TRBV9 to TRBJ2-1, with D possibly being TRBD1 (5 bases). V lost 3 bases to trimming and J lost 3 bases, with 10 bases between them. This CDR3 spans 14 amino acids. CDR1 is SGDLS and CDR2 is YYNGEE in the germline V gene. The CDR3 DNA reads as TGTGCCAGCAGCGAGGACACCGTCTACAATGAGCAGTTCTTC. Residues: CASSEDTVYNEQFF.

In nucleotides, the CDR3 is TGTGCCAGCAGCTCCCATGGACTCGCGTCGGAAGCTTTCTTT. This sequence encodes CASSSHGLASEAFF. The J gene is TRBJ1-1, the V gene TRBV11-2, with no clear D. V was trimmed by 4 bases and J by 8 bases, leaving 17 bases between them. The germline CDR1 and CDR2 sequences are SGHAT and FQNNGV. The length of the CDR3 is 14 residues.

This chain connects TRBV4-1 to TRBJ2-1, with 8 bases identical to TRBD2. Germline V gives CDR1 MGHRA, CDR2 YSYEKL. The CDR3 runs 16 residues. Trimming removed 3 bases from V and 4 bases from J; junction bases left unmatched: 8. The CDR3 reads CASSQPGTRLYNEQFF. The CDR3 nucleotides are TGCGCCAGCAGCCAGCCCGGGACTAGACTTTACAATGAGCAGTTCTTC.

This clone was observed once. The V call is TRBV5-1, the J call TRBJ2-6; possibly TRBD2 for D (5 bases). V was pared by 1 base and J by 4 bases, with 24 bases between. CDR3 length: 20 amino acids. CDR1 and CDR2 from the germline V gene are SGHRS and YFSETQ. The CDR3 region is CASSLRSLLGSTGGANVLTF. DNA for the CDR3: TGCGCCAGCAGCTTGAGGTCGTTGTTAGGGAGTACGGGAGGGGCCAACGTCCTGACTTTC.

The V gene is TRBV7-2, the J gene TRBJ1-2; D uncertain. Germline loops: CDR1 SGHTA, CDR2 FQGNSA. V was shortened by 4 bases and J by 2 bases, with 8 bases between the two germline ends. This CDR3 is 13 amino acids long. The CDR3 region is CASSWYSNYGYTF. As DNA, the CDR3 is TGTGCCAGCAGCTGGTACAGCAACTATGGCTACACCTTC.

Worth noting for this clone: Other DNA variants within this sample encode the same CDR3. This chain joins TRBV7-9 and TRBJ2-3; D not certain. The CDR3 consists of 14 residues. CDR1 and CDR2 from the germline V gene are SEHNR and FQNEAQ (reference sequence). V dropped 1 base and J dropped 1 base, with 6 bases sitting between them. The CDR3 DNA reads as TGTGCCAGCAGCTTAGGAACAGGCACAGATACGCAGTATTTT. This gives the protein CASSLGTGTDTQYF.

The chain combines TRBV28 with TRBJ1-5; D call uncertain. Trimming cost V 3 bases and J 3 bases, with 6 bases left between them. This CDR3 region has 13 residues. In germline, CDR1 is MDHEN, CDR2 SYDVKM. CDR3 DNA: TGTGCCAGCAGTTTCTTGTTCAATCAGCCCCAGCATTTT. This encodes CASSFLFNQPQHF.

The genes are TRBV19 and TRBJ2-2; D not resolved. V was pared by 1 base and J by 0 bases, with 9 bases between. The germline V gene has CDR1 LNHDA and CDR2 SQIVND (reference sequence). This CDR3 spans 16 amino acids. CDR3 coding DNA: TGTGCCAGTAGTATAGGGGCAGGCGCGAACACCGGGGAGCTGTTTTTT. Encoded protein: CASSIGAGANTGELFF.

V and J are TRBV6-5 and TRBJ1-2, with D tentatively TRBD1 (5 bases). The V gene's germline CDR1 is MNHEY and CDR2 SVGAGI. The V end lost 2 bases, the J end lost 4 bases, and 11 bases lay between the germline ends. CDR3 length: 14 amino acids. CDR3 sequence: CASSYREGAYGYTF. The CDR3 DNA reads as TGTGCCAGCAGTTACAGAGAAGGGGCCTATGGCTACACCTTC.

This sequence joins TRBV6-5 and TRBJ1-1, with 8 bases matching TRBD1. CDR3 length equals 13 residues. Germline-derived CDR1 and CDR2 are MNHEY and SVGAGI. With 6 bases clipped from V and 9 bases from J, the junction kept 9 bases outside the gene matches. The CDR3 nucleotides are TGTGCCAGCAGGACAAGACAGGGGCGAAAAGCTTTCTTT. Its translation: CASRTRQGRKAFF.

V is TRBV6-5 and J is TRBJ1-3; D is unresolved. The CDR3 sequence is 14 residues long. Germline V gene data show CDR1 as MNHEY and CDR2 as SVGAGI. V lost 2 bases, J lost 2 bases, and 7 bases lay in between. CDR3 in DNA: TGTGCCAGCAGTTACCCCTCGGCTGGAAACACCATATATTTT. Protein product: CASSYPSAGNTIYF.

This rearrangement joins TRBV7-3 to TRBJ1-6, with TRBD1 matching over 9 bases. The germline V gene has CDR1 SGHTA and CDR2 FQGTGA. J was trimmed by 10 bases and V by 5 bases; bases with no gene match: 6. This CDR3 contains 14 residues. In DNA form, the CDR3 reads TGTGCCAGCAGCGAAACAGGGGGCGGCTCACCCCTCCACTTT. Translating gives CASSETGGGSPLHF.

The chain uses TRBV6-1 and TRBJ1-5; weak D call: TRBD1 (5 bases). Germline assignment: CDR1 MNHNS and CDR2 SASEGT. The CDR3 runs 15 residues. The V end was cut by 1 base, the J end by 2 bases, with 9 bases between. The CDR3 sequence: CASSEVGGGNQPQHF. The CDR3 nucleotides read TGTGCCAGCAGTGAAGTGGGAGGGGGCAATCAGCCCCAGCATTTT.

V usage is TRBV6-5 and J usage is TRBJ1-1, with 8 bases lining up with TRBD1. The ends lost 2 bases at V and 0 bases at J; junction bases unmatched: 5. In germline, CDR1 is MNHEY, CDR2 SVGAGI. The CDR3 loop spans 16 amino acids. The CDR3 coding sequence is TGTGCCAGCAGTTACGTGGGGACAGGTTTGAACACTGAAGCTTTCTTT. Encoded protein: CASSYVGTGLNTEAFF.

This clone appeared a single time. This rearrangement joins TRBV10-3 to TRBJ1-1; weak D call: TRBD1 (6 bases). This CDR3 is 16 amino acids long. Trimming took 4 bases from V and 1 from J, leaving 16 bases between them. From germline, CDR1 is ENHRY and CDR2 SYGVKD. The CDR3 loop is CAISVWDKGPNTEAFF. CDR3 coding DNA: TGTGCCATCAGTGTGTGGGACAAAGGACCGAACACTGAAGCTTTCTTT.

This sequence joins TRBV28 and TRBJ1-2, with 7 bases aligning to TRBD1. V lost 4 bases to trimming and J lost 5 bases; unmatched junction nucleotides: 10. Looked up from germline, CDR1 is MDHEN and CDR2 is SYDVKM. The CDR3 runs to 15 residues. CDR3 sequence (DNA): TGTGCCAGCAGTTCCGAATCGACAGGGTGGTATGGCTACACCTTC. It yields the protein CASSSESTGWYGYTF.

The chain recombines TRBV11-2 with TRBJ2-1, with TRBD2 matching over 7 bases. The CDR3 covers 12 residues. V lost 4 bases, J lost 13 bases, and 7 bases stayed unmatched. Germline CDR1 reads SGHAT; CDR2 reads FQNNGV. Here the CDR3 DNA reads TGTGCCAGCAGCTCGGGGGGTGGGAATCAGTTCTTC. It specifies CASSSGGGNQFF.

This sequence joins TRBV2 and TRBJ2-2; a weak D match, TRBD2 (6 bases). The length of the CDR3 is 14 residues. Germline-derived CDR1 and CDR2 are SNHLY and FYNNEI. V lost 7 bases, J lost 4 bases, and 13 bases lay in between. The CDR3 region is CASTPGGVTGELFF. The CDR3 DNA reads TGTGCCAGCACCCCAGGAGGGGTCACCGGGGAGCTGTTTTTT.